Listed here are 19 T cell receptor beta chains from one sample, sequenced in a study of blood T cell repertoires in COVID-19. TCRdb keeps only in-frame clones here, not all; method: immunoSEQ multiplex PCR. The data show about 31,000 clones, around 90% seen once. What was sequenced was peripheral blood. All receptors derive from a woman between 40 and 55 years old with active or convalescent COVID-19.

The J gene is TRBJ2-3, the V gene TRBV9, with a weak D call TRBD2 (5 bases). Per the germline V gene, CDR1 is SGDLS and CDR2 is YYNGEE. CDR3 length: 17 amino acids. The V and J ends lost 0 bases and 3 bases respectively, with 17 bases between them. CDR3 sequence (DNA): TGTGCCAGCAGCGTAGACTCGAGGGTCTTAGGGACAGATACGCAGTATTTT. It specifies CASSVDSRVLGTDTQYF.

This chain links TRBV7-9 with TRBJ1-3, with 12 bases aligning to TRBD1. This CDR3 is built from 19 residues. J was trimmed by 0 bases and V by 3 bases; bases with no gene match: 9. Germline CDR1 is SEHNR and CDR2 is FQNEAQ (reference sequence). CDR3 in DNA: TGTGCCAGCAGCTTGGGGACAGGGGGCTTTCACAGCTCTGGAAACACCATATATTTT. Translation gives CASSLGTGGFHSSGNTIYF.

The rearrangement links TRBV11-3 to TRBJ2-7, with D unclear. This CDR3 has 15 residues. Trimming took 0 bases from V and 1 from J, leaving 10 bases between them. Per germline, CDR1 SGHNT and CDR2 YENEEA. CDR3 nucleotide sequence: TGTGCCAGCAGCTTAGAAGTGGGCCGATCCTACGAGCAGTACTTC. Translation: CASSLEVGRSYEQYF.

The chain links TRBV30 to TRBJ2-1; 12 nucleotides line up with TRBD2. The CDR3 totals 16 residues. V lost 0 bases, J lost 6 bases, and 6 bases stayed unmatched. Germline lookup yields CDR1 GTSNPN and CDR2 SVGIG (reference sequence). CDR3 sequence: CAWSVPLAGGSNEQFF. In DNA form, the CDR3 reads TGTGCCTGGAGTGTACCACTAGCGGGGGGTTCCAATGAGCAGTTCTTC.

V gene TRBV6-1 combines with J gene TRBJ2-6, with D perhaps TRBD2 (5 bases). This CDR3 has 17 residues. Trimming took 3 bases from V and 2 from J, leaving 14 bases between them. Germline values: CDR1 MNHNS, CDR2 SASEGT. CDR3 DNA: TGTGCCAGCAGTGATTACGGGGAGTTGGCTGGGGCCAACGTCCTGACTTTC. This codes for CASSDYGELAGANVLTF.

The chain combines TRBV7-2 with TRBJ1-3; D possibly corresponds to TRBD1 (5 bases). The CDR3 runs to 13 residues. Trimming took 3 bases from V and 8 from J, leaving 11 bases between them. Germline V gives CDR1 SGHTA, CDR2 FQGNSA. The CDR3 DNA follows: TGTGCCAGCAGCTTGGGAGGGGCGCACACCATATATTTT. Encoded protein: CASSLGGAHTIYF.

The rearrangement links TRBV30 to TRBJ1-5; unclear D gene. CDR1 and CDR2 (germline): GTSNPN, SVGIG (reference sequence). Trimming cost V 6 bases and J 7 bases, with 22 bases left between them. There are 15 residues in the CDR3. CDR3 region: CACSQDLGREQPQHF. CDR3 in DNA: TGTGCCTGCTCTCAGGACTTAGGACGGGAACAGCCCCAGCATTTT.

This clone was seen only a few times. The V gene is TRBV28, the J gene TRBJ2-7; D may be TRBD2 (5 bases). V was shortened by 7 bases and J by 0 bases, with 16 bases between the two germline ends. Germline CDR1 and CDR2: MDHEN and SYDVKM. The CDR3 is made up of 15 amino acids. The CDR3: CASNGHYSGSYEQYF. CDR3 DNA: TGTGCCAGCAACGGGCACTACAGCGGCTCCTACGAGCAGTACTTC.

J is TRBJ2-7 and V is TRBV28; 10 nucleotides agree with TRBD2. CDR1 is MDHEN, CDR2 SYDVKM, per germline. The V and J ends lost 4 bases and 4 bases, in that order; junction bases with no gene match: 34. This CDR3 contains 24 residues. The CDR3 DNA reads as TGTGCCAGCAGTTCCCTTTCTGCGCATCGCGAAACGGGACTAGCGATCAATTCCGGGTACGAGCAGTACTTC. This codes for CASSSLSAHRETGLAINSGYEQYF.

The chain recombines TRBV27 with TRBJ2-7; TRBD1 aligns across 8 bases. Per germline, CDR1 MNHEY and CDR2 SMNVEV (reference sequence). Trimming at V came to 5 bases and at J to 0 bases, leaving 9 bases not matched to a gene. This CDR3 has 16 residues. CDR3 sequence reads: CASSTTPGTGSYEQYF. DNA for the CDR3: TGTGCCAGCAGTACTACCCCCGGGACAGGCTCCTACGAGCAGTACTTC.

The J gene is TRBJ1-5, the V gene TRBV7-2; D is undetermined. This CDR3 spans 16 amino acids. Germline CDR1 is SGHTA and CDR2 is FQGNSA. V lost 1 base and J lost 4, with 14 bases in between. DNA of the CDR3: TGTGCCAGCAGCTTAGTATCCGAGGCTGGGAATCAGCCCCAGCATTTT. Its protein product is CASSLVSEAGNQPQHF. Using reference TRBV7-2 and TRBJ1-5 for the parts outside the CDR3, the full variable domain is GAGVSQSPSNKVTEKGKDVELRCDPISGHTALYWYRQSLGQGLEFLIYFQGNSAPDKSGLPSDRFSAERTGGSVSTLTIQRTQQEDSAVYLCASSLVSEAGNQPQHFGDGTRLSIL.

J is TRBJ1-1 and V is TRBV23-1; 7 bases match TRBD1. TRBV23-1 is treated as an ORF (open reading frame) with a function not yet certain. This CDR3 contains 16 residues. Losses at the gene ends were 0 bases for V and 4 bases for J; bases not matched to a gene: 8. The CDR3 DNA follows: TGCGCCAGCAGTCAATCGAGGGGGCTAAACAGCACTGAAGCTTTCTTT. Protein product: CASSQSRGLNSTEAFF.

Comments on this clone: This CDR3 is also generated by other DNA sequences in the sample. The rearrangement uses TRBV19 and TRBJ2-1; D call uncertain. V lost 1 base and J lost 0, with 7 bases in between. From germline, CDR1 is LNHDA and CDR2 SQIVND (reference sequence). There are 15 residues in the CDR3. This chain's CDR3 is CASSIGDSSYNEQFF. The CDR3 bases are TGTGCCAGTAGTATAGGAGATAGCTCCTACAATGAGCAGTTCTTC. Full variable domain (rest looked up from reference TRBV19 and TRBJ2-1): DGGITQSPKYLFRKEGQNVTLSCEQNLNHDAMYWYRQDPGQGLRLIYYSQIVNDFQKGDIAEGYSVSREKKESFPLTVTSAQKNPTAFYLCASSIGDSSYNEQFFGPGTRLTVL.

V usage is TRBV27 and J usage is TRBJ2-7; 8 bases are a match to TRBD2. V was pared by 6 bases and J by 2 bases, with 6 bases of the junction left unmatched. Germline V lookup: CDR1 MNHEY, CDR2 SMNVEV (reference sequence). The CDR3 covers 14 residues. The CDR3 spells CASRGLAGAYEQYF. CDR3 coding DNA: TGTGCCAGCAGGGGTCTAGCGGGCGCCTACGAGCAGTACTTC.

The V and J genes are TRBV19 and TRBJ2-4, with TRBD1 identical over 10 bases. Germline assignment: CDR1 LNHDA and CDR2 SQIVND (reference sequence). V gave up 4 bases and J gave up 8 bases; unmatched junction bases: 5. The CDR3 is 14 residues long. As DNA, the CDR3 is TGTGCCAGTAGTAGGGCCGGGACAGGGGACATTCAGTACTTC. It encodes CASSRAGTGDIQYF.

The chain recombines TRBV19 with TRBJ2-6; perhaps TRBD2 as D (5 bases). The length of the CDR3 is 18 residues. Trimming removed 3 bases from V and 0 bases from J, with 15 bases in between. Germline values: CDR1 LNHDA, CDR2 SQIVND (reference sequence). The CDR3 region is CASSIGRRARSGANVLTF. CDR3 bases: TGTGCCAGTAGTATCGGACGGCGGGCCCGCTCTGGGGCCAACGTCCTGACTTTC. Together with reference TRBV19 and TRBJ2-6, the CDR3 gives the full variable domain: DGGITQSPKYLFRKEGQNVTLSCEQNLNHDAMYWYRQDPGQGLRLIYYSQIVNDFQKGDIAEGYSVSREKKESFPLTVTSAQKNPTAFYLCASSIGRRARSGANVLTFGAGSRLTVL.

V is TRBV30 and J is TRBJ1-4; 7 bases fit TRBD1. Trimming removed 0 bases from V and 3 bases from J; junction bases left unmatched: 10. Per the germline V gene, CDR1 is GTSNPN and CDR2 is SVGIG (reference sequence). The CDR3 contains 17 residues. CDR3 region: CAWSVLRRGTANEKLFF. As DNA, the CDR3 is TGTGCCTGGAGTGTATTGCGTCGCGGGACAGCTAATGAAAAACTGTTTTTT.

The chain employs TRBV19 and TRBJ1-1; TRBD1 matches 8 bases. Looked up from germline, CDR1 is LNHDA and CDR2 is SQIVND (reference sequence). This CDR3 contains 16 residues. The ends lost 7 bases at V and 2 bases at J; junction bases unmatched: 12. The CDR3 nucleotides read TGTGCCAGTACGCTTAGCCTCGGACAGGGTAACACTGAAGCTTTCTTT. This gives the protein CASTLSLGQGNTEAFF.

The chain's CDR3 is CASSPGDTQYF. CDR3 DNA sequence: TGTGCCAGCTCCCCGGGTGATACGCAGTATTTT. V and J are TRBV12-3 or TRBV12-4 and TRBJ2-3; D is uncertain. V was trimmed by 8 bases and J by 6 bases, leaving 9 bases between them. The CDR3 is 11 residues long.